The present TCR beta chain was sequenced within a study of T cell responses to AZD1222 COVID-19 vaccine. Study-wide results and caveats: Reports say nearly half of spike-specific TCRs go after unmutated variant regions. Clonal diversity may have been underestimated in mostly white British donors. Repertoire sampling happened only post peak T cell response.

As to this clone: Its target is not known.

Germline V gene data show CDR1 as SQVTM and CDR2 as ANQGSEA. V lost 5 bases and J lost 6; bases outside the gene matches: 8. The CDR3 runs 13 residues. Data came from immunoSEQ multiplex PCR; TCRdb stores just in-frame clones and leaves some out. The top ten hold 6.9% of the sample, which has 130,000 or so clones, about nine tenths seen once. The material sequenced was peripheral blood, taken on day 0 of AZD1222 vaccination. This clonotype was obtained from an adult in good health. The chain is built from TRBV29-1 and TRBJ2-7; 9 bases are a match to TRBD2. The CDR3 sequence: CSVWKAGGPEQYF. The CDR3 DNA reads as TGCAGCGTTTGGAAGGCGGGGGGGCCCGAGCAGTACTTC.